Judged by abundance, the clone carrying this T cell receptor (beta chain) is medium-sized. Its specificity is unknown. Deletions cut 3 bases from V and 4 bases from J, with 16 bases between. The CDR3 contains 16 residues. Germline assignment: CDR1 SGHNT and CDR2 YYREEE (reference sequence). These data belong to a study of CD4 T cells in relation to SARS-CoV-2 and coronaviruses. Assay used: immunoSEQ multiplex PCR; TCRdb lists only in-frame clones, some missing. The sample carries 25,000 to 30,000 clones, about 70% recorded once. CD4+ T cells from unexposed donors were obtained before the COVID-19 pandemic (2011-2018). The cells were cultured for about ten days before CD4+ T cells were isolated.

J is TRBJ2-2 and V is TRBV5-4; D is undetermined. The sample taken for sequencing was CD4+ T cells from PBMCs, cultured in vitro. This clonotype originated in a human donor in good health. CDR3 DNA sequence: TGTGCCAGCAGCTCTCGGTTCGCAGGTGTCACCGGGGAGCTGTTTTTT. This codes for CASSSRFAGVTGELFF. Full variable domain (missing parts from reference TRBV5-4 and TRBJ2-2): ETGVTQSPTHLIKTRGQQVTLRCSSQSGHNTVSWYQQALGQGPQFIFQYYREEENGRGNFPPRFSGLQFPNYSSELNVNALELDDSALYLCASSSRFAGVTGELFFGEGSRLTVL.